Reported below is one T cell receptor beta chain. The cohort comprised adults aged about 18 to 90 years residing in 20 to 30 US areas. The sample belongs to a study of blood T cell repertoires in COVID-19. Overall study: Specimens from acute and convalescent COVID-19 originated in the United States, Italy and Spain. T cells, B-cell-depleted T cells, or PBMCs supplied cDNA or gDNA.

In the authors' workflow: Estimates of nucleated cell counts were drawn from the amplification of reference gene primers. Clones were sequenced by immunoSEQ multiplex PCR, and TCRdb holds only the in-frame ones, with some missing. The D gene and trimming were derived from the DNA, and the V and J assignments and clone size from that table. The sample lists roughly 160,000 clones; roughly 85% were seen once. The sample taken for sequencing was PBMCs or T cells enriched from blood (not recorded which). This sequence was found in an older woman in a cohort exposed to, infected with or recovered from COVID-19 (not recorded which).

The CDR3 reads CAIGSREGRTGELFF. CDR3 nucleotide sequence: TGTGCCATCGGCTCTCGGGAGGGTCGGACCGGGGAGCTGTTTTTT. The V and J genes are TRBV10-3 and TRBJ2-2; 8 positions agree with TRBD2. The CDR3 consists of 15 residues. With V trimmed by 8 bases and J by 5 bases, 10 bases remained unmatched. CDR1 is ENHRY, CDR2 SYGVKD, per germline.